A single T cell receptor (beta chain) is shown here with its context. Its antigen is currently unknown. Barcoded TCR alpha and TCR beta cDNA libraries with UMIs came from 5'RACE using constant-segment primers. TCRdb reprocessed the 5' RACE reads with MiXCR, giving one entry per CDR3 protein. The table shows fewer than 500,000 distinct CDR3 sequences, with nearly 25% occurring only once. This sample was taken from a study of T-cell memory formation after mild COVID-19. Study information: In these data, TCR clusters were largely donor specific. Overall study results and limits: Later expanders leaned toward CD4+, whereas clones contracting from day 15 to 85 were balanced CD4/CD8.

With 4 bases removed from V and 3 bases from J, the gap between germline ends came to 13 bases. The CDR3 totals 14 residues. Germline V lookup: CDR1 SEHNR, CDR2 FQNEAQ (reference sequence). The chain carries TRBV7-9 and TRBJ2-7; D unclear. This receptor was obtained from an adult woman who had mild COVID-19 (a few samples of this study predate the infection). Cell type and time point are not known. The sequencing sample was made of PBMCs or a T cell subset sorted from them (not recorded which). CDR3 region: CASSSPRTGYEQYF. CDR3 DNA: TGTGCCAGCAGCTCCCCCAGGACGGGCTACGAGCAGTACTTC.